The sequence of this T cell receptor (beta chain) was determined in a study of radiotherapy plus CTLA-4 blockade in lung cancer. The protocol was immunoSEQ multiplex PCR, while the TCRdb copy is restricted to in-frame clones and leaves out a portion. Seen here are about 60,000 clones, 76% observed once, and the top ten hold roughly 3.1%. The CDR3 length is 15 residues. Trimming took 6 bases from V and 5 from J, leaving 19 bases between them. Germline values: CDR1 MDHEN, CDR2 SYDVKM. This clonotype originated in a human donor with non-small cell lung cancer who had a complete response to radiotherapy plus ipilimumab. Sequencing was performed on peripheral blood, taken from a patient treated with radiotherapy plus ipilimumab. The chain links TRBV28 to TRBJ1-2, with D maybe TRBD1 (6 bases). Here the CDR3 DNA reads TGTGCCAGCAGGCCAGGGACAAGCCGTCTTTATGGCTACACCTTC. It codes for CASRPGTSRLYGYTF.